This section outlines one T cell receptor (beta chain) sequence together with its context. This entry belongs to a study of blood T cell repertoires in COVID-19. TCRdb's table, derived via immunoSEQ multiplex PCR, lists solely in-frame clones and lacks some. The sample lists about 180,000 clones; 84% were seen once. V gave up 1 base and J gave up 4 bases; unmatched junction bases: 7. This CDR3 region has 16 residues. CDR1 is SGHNT and CDR2 is YENEEA in the germline V gene. The chain combines TRBV11-3 with TRBJ2-3; TRBD2 matches at 8 bases. This receptor was taken from a man aged 18 to 29 with active or convalescent COVID-19. The specimen was peripheral blood. CDR3 nucleotides: TGTGCCAGCAGCTTAGGCACAGCGGGGGATGCAGATACGCAGTATTTT. Amino acid sequence: CASSLGTAGDADTQYF.